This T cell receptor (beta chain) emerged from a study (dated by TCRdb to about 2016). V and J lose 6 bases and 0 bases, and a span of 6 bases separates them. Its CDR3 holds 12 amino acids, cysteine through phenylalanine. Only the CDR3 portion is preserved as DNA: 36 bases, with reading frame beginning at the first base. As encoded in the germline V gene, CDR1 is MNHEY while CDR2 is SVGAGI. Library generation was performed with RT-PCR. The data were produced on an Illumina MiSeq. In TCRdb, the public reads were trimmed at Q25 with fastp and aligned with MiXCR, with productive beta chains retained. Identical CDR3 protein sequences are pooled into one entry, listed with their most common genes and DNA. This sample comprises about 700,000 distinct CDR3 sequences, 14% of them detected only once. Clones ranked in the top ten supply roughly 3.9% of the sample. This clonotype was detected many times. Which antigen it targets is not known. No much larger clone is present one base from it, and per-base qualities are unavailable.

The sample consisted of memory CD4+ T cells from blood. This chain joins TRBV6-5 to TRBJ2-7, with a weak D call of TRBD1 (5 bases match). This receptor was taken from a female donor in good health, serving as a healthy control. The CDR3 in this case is CASRGDSYEQYF. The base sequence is TGTGCCAGCAGAGGGGACTCCTACGAGCAGTACTTC.